A single sample is the source of the 3 T cell receptor beta chains below, sequenced in a study of identical twins. TCRdb passed the 5' RACE reads through MiXCR, listing each CDR3 protein once. The sample has roughly 1.6 million distinct CDR3 sequences; around 29% are singletons. Material for sequencing was cord blood. The origin of the receptors is a newborn girl in good health.

This chain links TRBV7-2 with TRBJ1-1; 8 nucleotides match TRBD1. Germline loops: CDR1 SGHTA, CDR2 FQGNSA. V lost 2 bases to trimming and J lost 9 bases; unmatched junction nucleotides: 11. This CDR3 is built from 15 residues. CDR3 in amino acids: CASSLSRQGTGQAFF. In DNA, the CDR3 is TGTGCCAGCAGCTTATCGCGACAGGGGACTGGGCAAGCTTTCTTT.

This chain joins TRBV10-3 and TRBJ2-7; 8 bases fit TRBD2. CDR3 size: 17 residues. After removal of 0 bases from V and 2 bases from J, the junction contained 9 bases not matched to a gene. CDR1 ENHRY and CDR2 SYGVKD come from the germline V gene. The CDR3 sequence: CAISESTLRSGTYEQYF. In DNA, the CDR3 is TGTGCCATCAGTGAGTCGACTCTCCGTAGCGGGACCTACGAGCAGTACTTC.

In the case of this clonotype: One end of the junction is discordant with germline, which a read error may explain. The V call is TRBV24-1, the J call TRBJ2-3; tentatively, D is TRBD1 or TRBD2 (6 bases each). Per the germline V gene, CDR1 is KGHDR and CDR2 is SFDVKD. The CDR3 sequence is 14 residues long. The CDR3 reads CATSDVGGTDAQYF. The CDR3 DNA reads TGTGCCACCAGTGATGTGGGGGGCACAGATGCGCAGTATTTT.